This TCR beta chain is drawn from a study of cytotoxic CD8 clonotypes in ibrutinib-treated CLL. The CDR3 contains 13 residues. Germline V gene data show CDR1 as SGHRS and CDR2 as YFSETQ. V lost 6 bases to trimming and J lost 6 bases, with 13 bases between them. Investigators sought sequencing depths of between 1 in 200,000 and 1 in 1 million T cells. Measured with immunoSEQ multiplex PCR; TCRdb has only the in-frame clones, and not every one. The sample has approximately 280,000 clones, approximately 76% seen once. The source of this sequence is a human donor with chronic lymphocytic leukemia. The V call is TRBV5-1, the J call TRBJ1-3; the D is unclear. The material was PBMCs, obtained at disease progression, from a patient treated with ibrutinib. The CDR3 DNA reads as TGCGCCAGCACTCCGGAGAATTCAAACACCATATATTTT. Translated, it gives CASTPENSNTIYF. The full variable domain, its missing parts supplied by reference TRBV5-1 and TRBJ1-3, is KAGVTQTPRYLIKTRGQQVTLSCSPISGHRSVSWYQQTPGQGLQFLFEYFSETQRNKGNFPGRFSGRQFSNSRSEMNVSTLELGDSALYLCASTPENSNTIYFGEGSWLTVV.